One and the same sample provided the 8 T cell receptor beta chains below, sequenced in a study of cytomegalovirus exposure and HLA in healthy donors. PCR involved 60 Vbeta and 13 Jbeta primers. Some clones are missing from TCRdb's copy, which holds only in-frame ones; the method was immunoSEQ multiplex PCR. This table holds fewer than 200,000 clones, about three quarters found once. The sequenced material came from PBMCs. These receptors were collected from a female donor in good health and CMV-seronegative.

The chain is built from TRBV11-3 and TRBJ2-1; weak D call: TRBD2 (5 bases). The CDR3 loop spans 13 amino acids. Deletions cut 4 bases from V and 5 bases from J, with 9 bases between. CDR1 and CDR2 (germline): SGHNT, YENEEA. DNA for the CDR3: TGTGCCAGCAGCTCCAGCGGCCACAATGAGCAGTTCTTC. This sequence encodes CASSSSGHNEQFF.

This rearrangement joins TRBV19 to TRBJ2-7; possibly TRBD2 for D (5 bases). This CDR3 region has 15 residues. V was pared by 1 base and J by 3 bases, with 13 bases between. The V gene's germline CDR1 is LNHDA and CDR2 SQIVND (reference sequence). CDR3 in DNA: TGTGCCAGTAGTATAGTCGGTAGCGCCTACTACGAGCAGTACTTC. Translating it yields CASSIVGSAYYEQYF.

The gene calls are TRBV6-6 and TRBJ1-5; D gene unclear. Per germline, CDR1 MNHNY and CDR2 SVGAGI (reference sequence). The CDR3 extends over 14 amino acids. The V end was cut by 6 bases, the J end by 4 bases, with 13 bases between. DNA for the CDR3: TGTGCCAGCAGCCCGGGAGGGCAGAATCAGCCCCAGCATTTT. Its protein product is CASSPGGQNQPQHF.

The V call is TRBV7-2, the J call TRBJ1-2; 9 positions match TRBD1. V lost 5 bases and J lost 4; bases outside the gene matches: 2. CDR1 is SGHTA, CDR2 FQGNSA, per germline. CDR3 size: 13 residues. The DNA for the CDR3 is TGTGCCAGCAGCACGGGACAGGGCTATGGCTACACCTTC. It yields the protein CASSTGQGYGYTF.

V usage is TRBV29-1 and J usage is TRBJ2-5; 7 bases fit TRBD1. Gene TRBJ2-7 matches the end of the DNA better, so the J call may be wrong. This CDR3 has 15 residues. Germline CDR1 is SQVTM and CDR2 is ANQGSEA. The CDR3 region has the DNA TGCAGCGTAACCTCGACCGGGACAGTCTCCTACGAGCAGTACTTC. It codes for CSVTSTGTVSYEQYF.

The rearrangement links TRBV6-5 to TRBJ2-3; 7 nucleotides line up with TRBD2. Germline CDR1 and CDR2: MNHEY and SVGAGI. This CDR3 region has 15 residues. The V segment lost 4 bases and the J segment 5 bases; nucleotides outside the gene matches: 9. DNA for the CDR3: TGTGCCAGCAGTTCCCCAGTGGGGGGGGAAGATACGCAGTATTTT. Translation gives CASSSPVGGEDTQYF.

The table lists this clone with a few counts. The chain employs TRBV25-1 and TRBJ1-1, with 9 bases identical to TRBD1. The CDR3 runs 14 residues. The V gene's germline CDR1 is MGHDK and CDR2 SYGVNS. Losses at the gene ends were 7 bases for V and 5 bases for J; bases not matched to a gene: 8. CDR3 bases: TGTGCCAGCACCACCCCGGGACAGGGTACTGAAGCTTTCTTT. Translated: CASTTPGQGTEAFF.

CDR3 nucleotide sequence: TGTGCCAGCAGCTTGGACGGGACAGGGAATTCACCCCTCCACTTT. It encodes CASSLDGTGNSPLHF. This chain uses TRBV7-9 with TRBJ1-6, with 9 positions matching TRBD1. This CDR3 contains 15 residues. Germline V gene data show CDR1 as SEHNR and CDR2 as FQNEAQ (reference sequence). V lost 3 bases, J lost 7 bases, and 4 bases stayed unmatched.